The T cell receptor beta chain under discussion was sequenced for a study of CXCR3-negative and CXCR3-positive naive CD8 T cells. Across the study: The libraries yielded around 140 million TRB reads, about 1.5 +/- 0.3 million each. Points from the study as a whole: CXCR3-positive naive cells had more hydrophobic TRB CDR3s than CXCR3-negative naive cells. Whereas memory cells differed, naive CXCR3-negative and CXCR3-positive cells shared similar TRBV-TRBJ usage.

Via 5' RACE with UMI labels, TRB cDNA libraries were prepared. TCRdb re-called the 5' RACE reads; every CDR3 protein appears as one record, without DNA. In total, the table holds more than 80,000 distinct CDR3 sequences. Naivety in CD8+ T cells corresponded to a CD45RO-CCR7+CD27+CD95- phenotype. CDR1 and CDR2 from the germline V gene are ENHRY and SYGVKD. This CDR3 has 15 amino acids. Notes on this clonotype: Antigen specificity is unknown.

This clonotype was sampled from a human donor in good health. Some clones in this sample may be carry-over from other donors' samples. The chain has TRBV10-3 and TRBJ1-2; there is no DNA to check the TCRdb D call of TRBD1. The specimen was naive CXCR3+ CD8+ T cells from blood. Subset reported: CD45RO-CCR7+CD27+CD95- naive CD8+ T cells expressing CXCR3 (TNR3+). The chain's CDR3 is CAIRQEGAIPYGYTF.